This T cell receptor (beta chain) was found in a study of cytomegalovirus exposure and HLA in healthy donors. As for this clone: Its antigen is unidentified.

Study findings and constraints: An analysis was carried out later, and it reportedly showed fewer N-insertions in an Asian-associated ancestry cluster than the approximately 680-donor mean.

The PCR ran on 60 Vbeta and 13 Jbeta primers. The protocol was immunoSEQ multiplex PCR, while the TCRdb copy is restricted to in-frame clones and leaves out a portion. The data hold approximately 190,000 clones, with roughly 90% observed a single time. Trimming cost V 7 bases and J 5 bases; bases outside gene matches: 11. The CDR3 has 14 amino acids. In germline, CDR1 is SGHRS, CDR2 YFSETQ. Though nominally healthy at sampling, donors likely had unrecorded immune exposures. Source material: PBMCs. The chain is built from TRBV5-1 and TRBJ2-5; TRBD1 agrees at 7 bases. This clonotype was sampled from a boy younger than 10 in good health and CMV-seronegative. CDR3 sequence reads: CASSPGTVGETQYF. CDR3 nucleotide sequence: TGCGCCAGCTCGCCCGGGACAGTAGGCGAGACCCAGTACTTC.